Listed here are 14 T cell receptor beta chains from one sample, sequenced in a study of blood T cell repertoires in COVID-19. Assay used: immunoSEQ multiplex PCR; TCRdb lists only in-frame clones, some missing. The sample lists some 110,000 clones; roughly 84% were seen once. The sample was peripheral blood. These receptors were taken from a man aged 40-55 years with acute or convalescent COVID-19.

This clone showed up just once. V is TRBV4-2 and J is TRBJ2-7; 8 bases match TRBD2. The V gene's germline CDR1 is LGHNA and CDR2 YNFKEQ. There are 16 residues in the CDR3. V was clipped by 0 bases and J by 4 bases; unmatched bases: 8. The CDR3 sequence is CASSQEPGLVGYEQYF. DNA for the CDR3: TGTGCCAGCAGCCAAGAACCGGGACTAGTCGGGTACGAGCAGTACTTC.

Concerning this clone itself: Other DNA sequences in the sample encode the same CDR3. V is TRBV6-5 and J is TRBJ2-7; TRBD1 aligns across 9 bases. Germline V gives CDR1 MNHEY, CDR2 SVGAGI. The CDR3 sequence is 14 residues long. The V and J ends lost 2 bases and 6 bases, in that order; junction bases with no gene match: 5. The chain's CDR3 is CASSYTGQGSEQYF. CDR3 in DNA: TGTGCCAGCAGTTACACGGGACAGGGAAGCGAGCAGTACTTC.

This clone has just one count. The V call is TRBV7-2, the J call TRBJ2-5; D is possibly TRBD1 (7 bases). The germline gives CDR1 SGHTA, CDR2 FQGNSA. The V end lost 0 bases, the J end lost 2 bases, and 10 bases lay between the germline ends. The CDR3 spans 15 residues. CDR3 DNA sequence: TGTGCCAGCAGCTTAGCGGGGGGACAGCAAGAGACCCAGTACTTC. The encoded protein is CASSLAGGQQETQYF.

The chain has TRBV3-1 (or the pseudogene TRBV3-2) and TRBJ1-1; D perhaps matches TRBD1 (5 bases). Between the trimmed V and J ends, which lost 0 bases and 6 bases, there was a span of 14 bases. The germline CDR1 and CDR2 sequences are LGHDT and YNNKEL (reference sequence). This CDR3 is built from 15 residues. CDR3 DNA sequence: TGTGCCAGCAGCCAAGATACCGGGGGGAGCCCTGAAGCTTTCTTT. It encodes CASSQDTGGSPEAFF.

The CDR3 DNA is TGTGCCAGCAGCCGGGGTGTCCCCTCATCAGATACGCAGTATTTT. Translated, it gives CASSRGVPSSDTQYF. This chain joins TRBV7-2 and TRBJ2-3; the D gene is possibly TRBD2 (5 bases). The CDR3 has 15 amino acids. Trimming took 5 bases from V and 4 from J, leaving 16 bases between them. Germline V gives CDR1 SGHTA, CDR2 FQGNSA.

In DNA form, the CDR3 reads TGTGCCAGCAGTGAACAGCTAGGGACAGGGGATGAAAAACTGTTTTTT. This codes for CASSEQLGTGDEKLFF. The V gene is TRBV6-1, the J gene TRBJ1-4; 10 bases agree with TRBD1. The CDR3 spans 16 residues. V was pared by 2 bases and J by 6 bases, with 6 bases of the junction left unmatched. CDR1 is MNHNS and CDR2 is SASEGT in the germline V gene.

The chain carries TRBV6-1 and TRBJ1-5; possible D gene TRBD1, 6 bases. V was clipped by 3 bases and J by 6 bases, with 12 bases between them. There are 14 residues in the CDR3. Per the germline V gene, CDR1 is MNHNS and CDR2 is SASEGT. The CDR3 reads CASSDPRGVQPQHF. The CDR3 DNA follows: TGTGCCAGCAGTGACCCCAGGGGTGTTCAGCCCCAGCATTTT.

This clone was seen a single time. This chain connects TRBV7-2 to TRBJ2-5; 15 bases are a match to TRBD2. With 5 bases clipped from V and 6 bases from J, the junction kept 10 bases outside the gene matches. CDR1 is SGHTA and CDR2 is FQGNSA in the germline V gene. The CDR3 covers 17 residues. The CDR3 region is CASSRGLAGGQGKTQYF. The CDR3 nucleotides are TGTGCCAGCAGCCGCGGACTAGCGGGGGGGCAAGGAAAGACCCAGTACTTC.

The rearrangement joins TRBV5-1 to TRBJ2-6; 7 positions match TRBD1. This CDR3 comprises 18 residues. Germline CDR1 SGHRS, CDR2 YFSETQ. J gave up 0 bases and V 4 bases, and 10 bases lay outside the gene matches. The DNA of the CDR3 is TGCGCCAGCAGCCTTCACCAACAGGGGATCTCTGGGGCCAACGTCCTGACTTTC. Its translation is CASSLHQQGISGANVLTF.

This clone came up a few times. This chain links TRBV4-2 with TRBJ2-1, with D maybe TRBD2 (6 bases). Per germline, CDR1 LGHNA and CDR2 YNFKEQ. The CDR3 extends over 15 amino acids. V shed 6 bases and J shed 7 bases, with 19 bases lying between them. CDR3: CASRGTGTARNEQFF. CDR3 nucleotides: TGTGCCAGCAGGGGAACCGGGACTGCTAGGAATGAGCAGTTCTTC.

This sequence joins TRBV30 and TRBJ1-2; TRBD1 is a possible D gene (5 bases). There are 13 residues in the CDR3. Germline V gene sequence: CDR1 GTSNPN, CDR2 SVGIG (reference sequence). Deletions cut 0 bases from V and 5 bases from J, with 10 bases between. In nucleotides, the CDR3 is TGTGCCTGGAGTGTACAGGCCTTATATGGCTACACCTTC. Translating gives CAWSVQALYGYTF.

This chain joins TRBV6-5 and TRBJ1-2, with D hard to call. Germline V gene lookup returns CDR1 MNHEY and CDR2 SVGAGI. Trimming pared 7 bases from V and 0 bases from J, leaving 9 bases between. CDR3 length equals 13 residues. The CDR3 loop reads CASNPPANYGYTF. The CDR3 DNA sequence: TGTGCCAGCAACCCACCGGCTAACTATGGCTACACCTTC.

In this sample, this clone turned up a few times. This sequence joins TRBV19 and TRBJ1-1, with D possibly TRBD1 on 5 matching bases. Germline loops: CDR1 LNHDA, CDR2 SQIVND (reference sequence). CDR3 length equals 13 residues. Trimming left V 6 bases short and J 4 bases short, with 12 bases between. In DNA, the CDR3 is TGTGCCAGTAGAGCAGGGTGGGGCACTGAAGCTTTCTTT. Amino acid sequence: CASRAGWGTEAFF. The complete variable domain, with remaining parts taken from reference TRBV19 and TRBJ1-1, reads DGGITQSPKYLFRKEGQNVTLSCEQNLNHDAMYWYRQDPGQGLRLIYYSQIVNDFQKGDIAEGYSVSREKKESFPLTVTSAQKNPTAFYLCASRAGWGTEAFFGQGTRLTVV.

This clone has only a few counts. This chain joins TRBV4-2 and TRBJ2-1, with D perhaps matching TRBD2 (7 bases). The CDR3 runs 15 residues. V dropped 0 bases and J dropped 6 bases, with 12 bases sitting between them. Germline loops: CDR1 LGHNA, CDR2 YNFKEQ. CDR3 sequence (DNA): TGTGCCAGCAGCCAAGATAGGGGGGGAGGCAATGAGCAGTTCTTC. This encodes CASSQDRGGGNEQFF.